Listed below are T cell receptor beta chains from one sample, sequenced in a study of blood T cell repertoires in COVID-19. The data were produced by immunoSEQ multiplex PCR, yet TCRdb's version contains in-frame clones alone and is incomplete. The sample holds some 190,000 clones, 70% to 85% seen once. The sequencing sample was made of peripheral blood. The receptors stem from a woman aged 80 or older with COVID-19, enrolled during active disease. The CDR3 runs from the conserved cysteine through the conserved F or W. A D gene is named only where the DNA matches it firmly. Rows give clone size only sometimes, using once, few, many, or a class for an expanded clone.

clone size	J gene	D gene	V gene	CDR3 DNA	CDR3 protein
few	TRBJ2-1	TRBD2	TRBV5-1	TGCGCCAGCAGCGTCAGCGGGAGCTCCTACAATGAGCAGTTCTTC	CASSVSGSSYNEQFF
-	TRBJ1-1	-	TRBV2	TGTGCCAGCAGGCTGACAGGCCTGATTGCTTTCTTT	CASRLTGLIAFF
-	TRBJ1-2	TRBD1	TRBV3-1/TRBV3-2	TGTGCCAGCAGCCAAGAAGGAGGGGGCGACTATGGCTACACCTTC	CASSQEGGGDYGYTF
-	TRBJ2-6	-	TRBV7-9	TGTGCCAGCAGCCCACAGGGGGGGGAACCTTATGTCCTGACTTTC	CASSPQGGEPYVLTF
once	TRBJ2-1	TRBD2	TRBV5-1	TGCGCCAGCAGCCTAGGGACTAGTCTAGCCTACAATGAGCAGTTCTTC	CASSLGTSLAYNEQFF
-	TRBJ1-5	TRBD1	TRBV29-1	TGCAGCGTTCAGCGGTCCGGGACAGGGCGAGATCAGCCCCAGCATTTT	CSVQRSGTGRDQPQHF
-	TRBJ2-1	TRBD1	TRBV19	TGTGCCAGTAGCCAACTGACAGGGTCCTACAATGAGCAGTTCTTC	CASSQLTGSYNEQFF
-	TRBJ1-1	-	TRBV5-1	TGCGCCAGCAGCTGGACTTTTATGAACACTGAAGCTTTCTTT	CASSWTFMNTEAFF
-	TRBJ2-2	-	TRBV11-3	TGTGCCAGCAGCTTAGCGCGGCCGGGGTACACCGGGGAGCTGTTTTTT	CASSLARPGYTGELFF
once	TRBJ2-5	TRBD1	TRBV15	TGTGCCACCAGCAGAGGACGAGGGGGCCAGGAGACCCAGTACTTC	CATSRGRGGQETQYF
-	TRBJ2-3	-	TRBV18	TGTGCCAGCTCGGGCCCGCTGGGAGATACGCAGTATTTT	CASSGPLGDTQYF
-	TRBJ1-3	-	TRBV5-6	TGTGCCAGCAGCTCCGTAAACACCATATATTTT	CASSSVNTIYF
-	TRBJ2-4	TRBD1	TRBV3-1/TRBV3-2	TGTGCCAGCAGCCTCGGGACAGGGGGCGCGGTGTCCAAAAACATTCAGTACTTC	CASSLGTGGAVSKNIQYF
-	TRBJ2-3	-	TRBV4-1	TGCGCCAGCAGCCAAGAGCCGGGAGCACGCACAGATACGCAGTATTTT	CASSQEPGARTDTQYF